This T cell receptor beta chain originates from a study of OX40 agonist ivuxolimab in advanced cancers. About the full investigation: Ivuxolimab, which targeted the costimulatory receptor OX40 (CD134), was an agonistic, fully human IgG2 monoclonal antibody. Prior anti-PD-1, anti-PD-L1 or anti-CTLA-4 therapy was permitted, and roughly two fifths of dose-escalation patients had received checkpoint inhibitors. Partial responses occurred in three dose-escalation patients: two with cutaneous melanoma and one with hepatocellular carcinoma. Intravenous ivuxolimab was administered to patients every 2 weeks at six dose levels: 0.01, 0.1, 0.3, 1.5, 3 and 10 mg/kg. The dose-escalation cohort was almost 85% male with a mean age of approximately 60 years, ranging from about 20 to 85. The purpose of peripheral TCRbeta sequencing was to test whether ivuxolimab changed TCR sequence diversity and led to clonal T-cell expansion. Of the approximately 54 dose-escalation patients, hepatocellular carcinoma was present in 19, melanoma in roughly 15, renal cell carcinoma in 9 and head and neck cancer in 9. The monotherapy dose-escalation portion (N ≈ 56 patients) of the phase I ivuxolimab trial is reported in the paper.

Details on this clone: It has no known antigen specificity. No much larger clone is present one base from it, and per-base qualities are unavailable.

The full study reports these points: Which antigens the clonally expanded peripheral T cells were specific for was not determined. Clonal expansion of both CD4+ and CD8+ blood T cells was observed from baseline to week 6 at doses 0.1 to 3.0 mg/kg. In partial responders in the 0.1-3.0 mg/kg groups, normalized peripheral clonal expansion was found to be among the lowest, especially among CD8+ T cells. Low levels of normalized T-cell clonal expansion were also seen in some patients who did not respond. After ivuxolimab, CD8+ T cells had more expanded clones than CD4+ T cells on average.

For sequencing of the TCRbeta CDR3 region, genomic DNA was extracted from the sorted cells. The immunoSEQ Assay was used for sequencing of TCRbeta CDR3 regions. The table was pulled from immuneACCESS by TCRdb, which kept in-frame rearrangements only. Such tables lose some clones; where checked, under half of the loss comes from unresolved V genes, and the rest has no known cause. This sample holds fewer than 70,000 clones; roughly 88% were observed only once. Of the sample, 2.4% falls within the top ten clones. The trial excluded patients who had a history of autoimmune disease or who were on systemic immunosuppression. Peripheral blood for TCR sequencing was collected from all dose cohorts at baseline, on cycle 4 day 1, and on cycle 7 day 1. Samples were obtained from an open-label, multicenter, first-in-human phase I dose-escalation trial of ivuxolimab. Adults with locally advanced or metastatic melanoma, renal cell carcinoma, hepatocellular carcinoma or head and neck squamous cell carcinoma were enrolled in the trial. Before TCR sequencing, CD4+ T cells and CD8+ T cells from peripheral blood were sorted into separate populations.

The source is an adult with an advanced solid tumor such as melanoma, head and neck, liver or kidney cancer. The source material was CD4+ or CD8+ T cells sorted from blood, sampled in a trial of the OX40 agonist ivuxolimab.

The CDR3 sequence is CASSIRGYNSPLHF. DNA sequence: TGTGCCAGTAGTATACGGGGCTATAATTCACCCCTCCACTTT. The chain is encoded by TRBV19 joined to TRBJ1-6; the D gene cannot be resolved reliably. The CDR3 covers 14 residues, taking in both the cysteine and the phenylalanine. Just CDR3 DNA is preserved here, 42 bases in frame from base 1. In the germline V gene (reference sequence), CDR1 corresponds to LNHDA and CDR2 to SQIVND. V and J lose 2 bases and 3 bases, and a span of 5 bases separates them.